The T cell receptor (beta chain) under discussion was sequenced for a study of T cell clones after liver transplantation. The wider study: Tolerance: complete withdrawal held at least one year, liver enzymes staying within twice normal.

V lost 3 bases, J lost 0 bases, and 1 base stayed unmatched. From germline, CDR1 is SGHDT and CDR2 YYEEEE. The CDR3 totals 14 residues. Only in-frame clones appear in the TCRdb table, and some are missing; sequencing was by immunoSEQ multiplex PCR. The sample shows 15,000 or so clones, around 82% of them seen only once. Sequenced here: CD8+ T cells from blood, sampled about 50 months after liver transplant. This clonotype originated in a human patient who received a liver transplant. Some T cells here may be from the graft donor. The rearrangement uses TRBV5-6 and TRBJ2-5; 8 nucleotides line up with TRBD1. In DNA form, the CDR3 reads TGTGCCAGCAGCTGGGACAGGTACCAAGAGACCCAGTACTTC. Its protein is CASSWDRYQETQYF. Variable domain in full (rest from reference TRBV5-6 and TRBJ2-5): DAGVTQSPTHLIKTRGQQVTLRCSPKSGHDTVSWYQQALGQGPQFIFQYYEEEERQRGNFPDRFSGHQFPNYSSELNVNALLLGDSALYLCASSWDRYQETQYFGPGTRLLVL.